The text below deals with one TCR beta chain. This record comes from a study of shared clonotypes between healthy human individuals. TCRdb keeps only in-frame clones here, not all; method: immunoSEQ multiplex PCR. Of roughly 1.5 million clones listed, around 98% were seen once; the top ten hold about 0.45%. The sequencing sample was made of naive CD4+ T cells sorted from blood. Subset in this sample: CD45RA+ positively selected. This TCR derives from a man younger than 40 in good health.

The CDR3 DNA reads TGCAGCGCTTTATGGGGAATTAGAAAATCCTACGAGCAGTACTTC. It is translated as CSALWGIRKSYEQYF. V gene TRBV29-1 combines with J gene TRBJ2-7; D unresolved. The germline V gene has CDR1 SQVTM and CDR2 ANQGSEA. Between the trimmed V and J ends, which lost 7 bases and 1 base, there was a span of 20 bases. The CDR3 totals 15 residues.